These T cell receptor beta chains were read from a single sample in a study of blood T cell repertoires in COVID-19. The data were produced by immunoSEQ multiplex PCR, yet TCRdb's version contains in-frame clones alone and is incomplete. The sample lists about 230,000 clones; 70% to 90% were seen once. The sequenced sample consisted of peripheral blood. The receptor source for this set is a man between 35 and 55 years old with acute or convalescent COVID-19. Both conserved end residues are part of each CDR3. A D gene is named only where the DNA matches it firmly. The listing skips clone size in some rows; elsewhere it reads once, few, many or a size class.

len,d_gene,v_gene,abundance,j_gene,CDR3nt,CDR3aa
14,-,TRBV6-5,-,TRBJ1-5,TGTGCCAGCAGGGACAAGTGGGTTGTCGGGCCCCAGCATTTT,CASRDKWVVGPQHF
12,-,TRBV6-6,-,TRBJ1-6,TGTGCCAGCAGTTCAGTGGATTCACCCCTCCACTTT,CASSSVDSPLHF
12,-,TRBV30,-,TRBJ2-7,TGTGCCTGGAGTCAGGACAGATACGAGCAGTACTTC,CAWSQDRYEQYF
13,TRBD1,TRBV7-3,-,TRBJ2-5,TGTGCCAGCAGCTTAGGACAGGGGGAGACCCAGTACTTC,CASSLGQGETQYF
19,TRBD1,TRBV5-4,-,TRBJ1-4,TGTGCCAGCAGCCCTTCCCCGGGACAGGGGCGGATAGGTAATGAAAAACTGTTTTTT,CASSPSPGQGRIGNEKLFF
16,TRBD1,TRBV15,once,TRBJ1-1,TGTGCCACCAGCCCATCGGGACAGGGATCGGGCACTGAAGCTTTCTTT,CATSPSGQGSGTEAFF
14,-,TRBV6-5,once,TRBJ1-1,TGTGCCAGCAGAGTCAGGGACATGAACACTGAAGCTTTCTTT,CASRVRDMNTEAFF
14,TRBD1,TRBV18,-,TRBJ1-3,TGTGCCAGCTCACCGGACAGGACTGGAAACACCATATATTTT,CASSPDRTGNTIYF
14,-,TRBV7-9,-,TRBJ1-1,TGTGCCAGCAGCTTAGTTAGAGAGAACACTGAAGCTTTCTTT,CASSLVRENTEAFF
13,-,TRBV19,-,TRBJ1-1,TGTGCCAGTAGTATAGGGCACAGCACTGAAGCTTTCTTT,CASSIGHSTEAFF
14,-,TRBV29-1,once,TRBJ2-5,TGCAGCGTTGACCCACTTGGGGGCGGGGAGACCCAGTACTTC,CSVDPLGGGETQYF
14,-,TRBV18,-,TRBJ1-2,TGTGCCAGCTCACCAGACAGATCCCGTGGCGGCTACACCTTC,CASSPDRSRGGYTF
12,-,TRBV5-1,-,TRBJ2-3,TGCGCCAGCAGCCCCCCGAGCACCACGCAGTATTTT,CASSPPSTTQYF
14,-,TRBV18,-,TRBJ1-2,TGTGCCAGCTCACCCAAGGACAGAGGGTATGGCTACACCTTC,CASSPKDRGYGYTF
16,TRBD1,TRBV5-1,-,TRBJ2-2,TGCGCCAGCAGCTTGTCCCCCCGGACAGGGCCCGGGGAGCTGTTTTTT,CASSLSPRTGPGELFF
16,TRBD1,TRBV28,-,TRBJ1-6,TGTGCCAGCAGTTTGTGGATTGGACAGGGTCGGACACCCCTCCACTTT,CASSLWIGQGRTPLHF
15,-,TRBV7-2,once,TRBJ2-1,TGTGCCAGCAGCTTAGCGCGGGTTACCTCACGGGAGCAGTTCTTC,CASSLARVTSREQFF
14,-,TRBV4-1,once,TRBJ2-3,TGCGCCAGCAGCCAGACCGTAGCAGGGGTGACGCAGTATTTT,CASSQTVAGVTQYF
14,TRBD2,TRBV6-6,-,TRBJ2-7,TGTGCCAGCAGTTACATGGGGGGGAACTACGAGCAGTACTTC,CASSYMGGNYEQYF
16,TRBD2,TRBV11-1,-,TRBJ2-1,TGTGCCAGCACTCCGGGGGGGCCCCGCTCCTACAATGAGCAGTTCTTC,CASTPGGPRSYNEQFF
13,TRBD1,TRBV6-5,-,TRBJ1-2,TGTGCCAGCAGTTACACAGGGGGATATGGCTACACCTTC,CASSYTGGYGYTF
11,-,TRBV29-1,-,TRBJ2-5,TGCAGCGTTGAAGTCGGGGAGACCCAGTACTTC,CSVEVGETQYF
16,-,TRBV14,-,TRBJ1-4,TGTGCCAGCAGCCAAGATTCGACGGGGGGTAATGAAAAACTGTTTTTT,CASSQDSTGGNEKLFF
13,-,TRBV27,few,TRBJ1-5,TGTGCCAGCGGAGTTGAGCGCAATCAGCCCCAGCATTTT,CASGVERNQPQHF
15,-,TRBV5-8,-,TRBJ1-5,TGTGCCAGCAGGCTTGACGGGACGGGGGGACAGCCCCAGCATTTT,CASRLDGTGGQPQHF
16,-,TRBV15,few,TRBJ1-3,TGTGCCACCAGCAGAGAGGGCGGAGGCACTGGAAACACCATATATTTT,CATSREGGGTGNTIYF
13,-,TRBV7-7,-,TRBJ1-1,TGTGCTAGCACGAGAGTTATGAACACTGAAGCTTTCTTT,CASTRVMNTEAFF
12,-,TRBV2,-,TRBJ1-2,TGTGCCAGCAGTGACGACACGCACGGCTACACCTTC,CASSDDTHGYTF
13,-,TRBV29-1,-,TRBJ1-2,TGCAGCGCTTCTGGTGGGTACAGCTATGGCTACACCTTC,CSASGGYSYGYTF
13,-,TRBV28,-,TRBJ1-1,TGTGCCAGCAATCTCCTCGAGCGGGGTGAAGCTTTCTTT,CASNLLERGEAFF
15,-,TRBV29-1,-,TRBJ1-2,TGCAGCGTTGACACCCTACGGGAAGGAGCCCCTGGCTACACCTTC,CSVDTLREGAPGYTF
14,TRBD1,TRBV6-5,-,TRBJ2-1,TGTGCCAGCAGTTGGGGACAGGGAATGAATGAGCAGTTCTTC,CASSWGQGMNEQFF
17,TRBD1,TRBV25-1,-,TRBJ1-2,TGTGCCAGCAGTGAATTGGGGCTAGGGGGACAGGGCTATGGCTACACCTTC,CASSELGLGGQGYGYTF
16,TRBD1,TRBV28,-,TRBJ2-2,TGTGCCAGCAGCCGTCCAAGGACAGGGGGCACCGGGGAGCTGTTTTTT,CASSRPRTGGTGELFF